This T cell receptor (beta chain) was sequenced during a study of CD8 T cells in ankylosing spondylitis. Whole-study findings and limits: A TCR beta motif of about 8 highly homologous variants appeared characteristic of ankylosing spondylitis blood.

MiXCR was run by TCRdb on the 5' RACE reads, yielding one entry per CDR3 protein. The sample lists 390,000 or so distinct CDR3 sequences; approximately 20% were seen once. The length of the CDR3 is 13 residues. Germline assignment: CDR1 MDHEN and CDR2 SYDVKM. With 5 bases clipped from V and 11 bases from J, the junction kept 11 bases outside the gene matches. A remark on this clonotype: Its matching antigen is unknown.

The receptor comes from a male donor with ankylosing spondylitis. V and J are TRBV28 and TRBJ1-1; 7 nucleotides match TRBD1. Sample: blood, either unsorted or a sorted T cell fraction (not recorded which). CDR3 region: CASSSKGALGAFF. The CDR3 coding sequence is TGTGCCAGCAGTAGTAAGGGGGCGCTAGGGGCTTTCTTT.